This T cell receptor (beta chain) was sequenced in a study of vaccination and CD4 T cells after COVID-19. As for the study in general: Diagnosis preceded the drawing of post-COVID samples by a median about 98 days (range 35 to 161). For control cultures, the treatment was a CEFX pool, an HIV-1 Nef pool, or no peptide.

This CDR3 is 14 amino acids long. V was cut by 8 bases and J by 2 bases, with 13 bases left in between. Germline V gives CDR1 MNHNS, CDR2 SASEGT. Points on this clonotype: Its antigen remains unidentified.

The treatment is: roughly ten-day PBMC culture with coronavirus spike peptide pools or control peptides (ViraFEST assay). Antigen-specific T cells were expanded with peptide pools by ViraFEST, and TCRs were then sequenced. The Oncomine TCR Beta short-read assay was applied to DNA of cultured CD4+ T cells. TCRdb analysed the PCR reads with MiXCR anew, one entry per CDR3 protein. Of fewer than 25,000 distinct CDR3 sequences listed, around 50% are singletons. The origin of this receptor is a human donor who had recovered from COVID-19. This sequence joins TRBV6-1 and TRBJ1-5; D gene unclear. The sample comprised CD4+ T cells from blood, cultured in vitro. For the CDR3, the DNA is TGTGCCAGCGGCTGGCGGGGTGGCAATCAGCCCCAGCATTTT. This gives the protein CASGWRGGNQPQHF.